The clone carrying this T cell receptor (beta chain) is labeled as medium-sized. As yet, its antigen is unknown. The method was immunoSEQ multiplex PCR; TCRdb's version includes in-frame clones alone and lacks a portion of them. Of 60,000 to 70,000 clones in the sample, about 88% were seen once. This entry is derived from a study of OX40 agonist ivuxolimab in advanced cancers. Study overall: Patients with hepatocellular carcinoma, melanoma, renal cell or head and neck cancer made up the dose-escalation patients.

No patient had autoimmune disease or received systemic immunosuppression. Germline loops: CDR1 LNHDA, CDR2 SQIVND (reference sequence). This CDR3 contains 12 residues. Trimming removed 6 bases from V and 8 bases from J, with 10 bases in between. Broader study findings: On average, a greater number of expanded clones characterised CD8+ T cells relative to CD4+.

The input for sequencing was CD4+ or CD8+ T cells sorted from blood, taken in a trial of the OX40 agonist ivuxolimab. The sequence was collected from an adult with an advanced solid tumor such as melanoma, head and neck, liver or kidney cancer. V and J are TRBV19 and TRBJ1-4, with D maybe TRBD1 (5 bases). CDR3 protein: CASSPREEKLFF. The CDR3 nucleotides read TGTGCCAGTAGCCCCAGGGAGGAAAAACTGTTTTTT. Based on the CDR3 plus reference TRBV19 and TRBJ1-4, the full variable domain is DGGITQSPKYLFRKEGQNVTLSCEQNLNHDAMYWYRQDPGQGLRLIYYSQIVNDFQKGDIAEGYSVSREKKESFPLTVTSAQKNPTAFYLCASSPREEKLFFGSGTQLSVL.